This T cell receptor (beta chain) was documented in a study of early T cells in non-severe SARS-CoV-2 infection. Study-wide context: From unsorted whole blood, bulk RNA was sequenced, and the chains remained unpaired.

The CDR3 covers 14 residues. Looked up from germline, CDR1 is SGHRS and CDR2 is YFSETQ. Trimming took off 10 bases at V and 5 bases at J, with 20 bases between the two ends. Molecules of cDNA were individually given unique molecular identifiers that were attached to them. From the 5' RACE reads, TCRdb called clonotypes with MiXCR, one entry per CDR3 protein. The sample has over 60,000 distinct CDR3 sequences, around 10% seen once. The chain carries TRBV5-1 and TRBJ2-3; a weak D match, TRBD2 (7 bases). This sample comprised whole blood, obtained at baseline. This clonotype was sampled from an adult who was a healthcare worker with PCR-confirmed SARS-CoV-2 infection or an uninfected control (not recorded which). The CDR3 DNA sequence: TGCGCCTCAGCGATTGCGGGGGCATTAGATACGCAGTATTTT. Encoded protein: CASAIAGALDTQYF.